Each of the 14 T cell receptor beta chains below was sequenced from the same sample in a study of regulatory T cells in long-lasting Graves disease. For TCR beta, libraries came from iRepertoire HTBI primers and Arm-PCR of CDR3 regions. Each CDR3 protein is one row after TCRdb ran MiXCR on the multiplex PCR reads. Of 350,000 to 450,000 distinct CDR3 sequences listed, just under 15% are singletons. The time point was: newly diagnosed GD, antithyroid drugs for less than 3 months. Isolated PBMC RNA provided the starting material for the TCR library. These data are also associated with another study on T cells in Graves' hyperthyroidism and ophthalmopathy.

The sequences come from peripheral blood mononuclear cells (PBMCs), collected at new diagnosis, from a patient treated with antithyroid drugs. All receptors derive from a woman aged 30 to 39 with Graves disease.

This rearrangement joins TRBV28 to TRBJ1-5; D gene unclear. CDR1 is MDHEN and CDR2 is SYDVKM in the germline V gene. The CDR3 is 14 residues long. V was cut by 6 bases and J by 5 bases, with 14 bases left in between. CDR3 bases: TGTGCCAGCAGCTTAGTGCGCGGGGATCAGCCCCAGCATTTT. It specifies CASSLVRGDQPQHF.

This clonotype was detected ten times or more. V usage is TRBV11-2 and J usage is TRBJ2-4; 9 bases align to TRBD2. This CDR3 is built from 17 residues. The trim removed 1 base at V and 0 bases at J, leaving 4 bases unmatched. Germline assignment: CDR1 SGHAT and CDR2 FQNNGV. The CDR3 spells CASSLGVREGAKNIQYF. DNA for the CDR3: TGTGCCAGCAGCTTAGGGGTGCGGGAGGGAGCCAAAAACATTCAGTACTTC.

This clonotype showed up many times. The chain uses TRBV20-1 and TRBJ2-1; D is ambiguous. CDR3 length: 13 residues. Trimming took off 0 bases at V and 3 bases at J, with 6 bases between the two ends. Germline CDR1 DFQATT, CDR2 SNEGSKA (reference sequence). The CDR3 here is CSARDLNYNEQFF. CDR3 nucleotides: TGCAGTGCTAGAGATTTAAACTACAATGAGCAGTTCTTC.

This clonotype was observed many times. V usage is TRBV27 and J usage is TRBJ2-3; D may be TRBD1 or TRBD2 (5 bases each). CDR1 is MNHEY, CDR2 SMNVEV, per germline (reference sequence). Trimming shortened V by 7 bases and J by 3 bases, and 26 bases separated the two germline ends. This CDR3 contains 18 residues. The CDR3 protein is CASTSSPGAFQTTDTQYF. CDR3 in DNA: TGTGCCAGCACCTCATCCCCCGGGGCCTTCCAGACAACAGATACGCAGTATTTT.

The sample holds many counts of this clonotype. The chain has TRBV5-1 and TRBJ2-6, with D perhaps TRBD1 or TRBD2 (6 bases each). Germline-derived CDR1 and CDR2 are SGHRS and YFSETQ. V dropped 1 base and J dropped 1 base, with 9 bases sitting between them. The CDR3 totals 16 residues. The CDR3 sequence is CASSLRGGSGANVLTF. The CDR3 DNA sequence: TGCGCCAGCAGCTTGAGAGGGGGGTCTGGGGCCAACGTCCTGACTTTC. Combining the CDR3 with reference TRBV5-1 and TRBJ2-6 gives the whole variable domain KAGVTQTPRYLIKTRGQQVTLSCSPISGHRSVSWYQQTPGQGLQFLFEYFSETQRNKGNFPGRFSGRQFSNSRSEMNVSTLELGDSALYLCASSLRGGSGANVLTFGAGSRLTVL.

The table lists this clonotype with a few counts. The conserved closing phenylalanine or tryptophan is absent in this CDR3, likely reflecting a read error. The V gene is TRBV10-3, the J gene TRBJ1-1; D ambiguous. The CDR3 loop spans 13 amino acids. Germline assignment: CDR1 ENHRY and CDR2 SYGVKD. Trimming removed 3 bases at V and 0 bases at J, with 5 bases between. This CDR3 is CAISDSMNTEAFL. CDR3 in DNA: TGTGCCATCAGTGACAGCATGAACACTGAAGCTTTCCTT.

This clonotype was counted at least ten times. The chain is built from TRBV6-1 and TRBJ1-1; the D gene is possibly TRBD1 (5 bases). This CDR3 is built from 14 residues. Trimming stripped 6 bases from V and 0 bases from J, with 11 bases between. CDR1 is MNHNS, CDR2 SASEGT, per germline. CDR3 coding DNA: TGTGCCAGCAGCCGGACACCCTTGAACACTGAAGCTTTCTTT. Translated, it gives CASSRTPLNTEAFF.

To note about this clonotype: Since a much larger clone is just one base distant, this may be a read error. The chain uses TRBV27 and TRBJ2-3; weak D call: TRBD1 (5 bases). The CDR3 is made up of 16 amino acids. The germline V gene encodes CDR1 MNHEY and CDR2 SMNVEV (reference sequence). This chain's CDR3 is CASSLSVMGLVDTQCF. In DNA, the CDR3 is TGTGCCAGCAGTTTATCGGTAATGGGGCTAGTGGATACGCAGTGTTTT.

The sample holds a few counts of this clonotype. The chain links TRBV27 to TRBJ2-7; D remains ambiguous. Germline CDR1 is MNHEY and CDR2 is SMNVEV (reference sequence). This CDR3 spans 13 amino acids. V was clipped by 3 bases and J by 2 bases, with 8 bases between them. This CDR3 reads CASSLMETYEQYF. CDR3 bases: TGTGCCAGCAGTTTGATGGAAACCTACGAGCAGTACTTC.

This clonotype appeared many times. The DNA of the CDR3 is TGCAGCGCCCTAAGACTAGCGAAGGGGTTGGGGCAGTTCTTC. This codes for CSALRLAKGLGQFF. The chain has TRBV29-1 and TRBJ2-1, with TRBD2 matching 8 bases. This CDR3 comprises 14 residues. Trimming removed 7 bases from V and 12 bases from J; junction bases left unmatched: 17. CDR1 is SQVTM and CDR2 is ANQGSEA in the germline V gene.

The rearrangement links TRBV3-1 to TRBJ2-7, with D perhaps TRBD2 (6 bases). Trimming cost V 0 bases and J 0 bases, with 12 bases left between them. Looked up from germline, CDR1 is LGHDT and CDR2 is YNNKEL (reference sequence). The CDR3 length is 16 residues. The CDR3 spells CASSQDRGKSSYEQYF. The CDR3 coding sequence is TGTGCCAGCAGCCAAGATCGGGGGAAGAGCTCCTACGAGCAGTACTTC.

The sample holds many counts of this clonotype. The rearrangement uses TRBV27 and TRBJ2-7, with 12 positions matching TRBD2. The germline V gene encodes CDR1 MNHEY and CDR2 SMNVEV (reference sequence). Unmatched junction bases numbered 3, after V lost 7 bases and J lost 2 bases. There are 14 residues in the CDR3. The CDR3 coding sequence is TGTGCCAGCATAGGACTAGCGGGGACCTACGAGCAGTACTTC. Amino acid sequence: CASIGLAGTYEQYF.

This clonotype occurred many times. The V call is TRBV30, the J call TRBJ1-2, with D hard to call. Per germline, CDR1 GTSNPN and CDR2 SVGIG (reference sequence). The CDR3 sequence is 11 residues long. With 4 bases removed from V and 6 bases from J, the gap between germline ends came to 9 bases. CDR3 amino acids: CAWKGFNGYTF. CDR3 sequence (DNA): TGTGCCTGGAAAGGTTTTAATGGCTACACCTTC.

This clonotype was picked up a small number of times. The gene calls are TRBV5-1 and TRBJ2-5; 8 bases match TRBD2. Germline V CDR1 and CDR2: SGHRS, YFSETQ. This CDR3 contains 16 residues. V lost 0 bases, J lost 1 base, and 5 bases stayed unmatched. CDR3 DNA: TGCGCCAGCAGCTTGGAAGCGGGAGCGATCCAAGAGACCCAGTACTTC. Amino acid sequence: CASSLEAGAIQETQYF. The entire variable domain, with the rest obtained from reference TRBV5-1 and TRBJ2-5, is as follows: KAGVTQTPRYLIKTRGQQVTLSCSPISGHRSVSWYQQTPGQGLQFLFEYFSETQRNKGNFPGRFSGRQFSNSRSEMNVSTLELGDSALYLCASSLEAGAIQETQYFGPGTRLLVL.